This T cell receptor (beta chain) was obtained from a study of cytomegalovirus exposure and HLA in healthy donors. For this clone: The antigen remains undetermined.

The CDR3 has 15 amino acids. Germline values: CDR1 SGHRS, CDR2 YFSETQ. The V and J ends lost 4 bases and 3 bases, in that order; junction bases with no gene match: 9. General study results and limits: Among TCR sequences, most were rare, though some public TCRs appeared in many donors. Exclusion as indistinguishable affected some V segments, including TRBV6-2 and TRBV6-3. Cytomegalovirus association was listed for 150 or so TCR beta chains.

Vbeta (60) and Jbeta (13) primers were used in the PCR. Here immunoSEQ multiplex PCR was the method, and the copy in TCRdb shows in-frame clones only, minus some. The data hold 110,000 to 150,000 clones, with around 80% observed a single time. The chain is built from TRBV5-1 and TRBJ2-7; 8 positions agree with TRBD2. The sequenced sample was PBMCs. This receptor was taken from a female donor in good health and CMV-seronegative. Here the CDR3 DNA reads TGCGCCAGCAGCCTTCGAAGCGGGAGTGTCTACGAGCAGTACTTC. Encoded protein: CASSLRSGSVYEQYF.